A single sample is the source of the 8 T cell receptor beta chains below, sequenced in a study of vaccination effects on CD4 cells after COVID-19. No antigen has been identified for these receptors. Only in-frame clones appear in the TCRdb table, and some are missing; sequencing was by immunoSEQ multiplex PCR. The data hold some 69,000 clones, with approximately 73% observed a single time. Following 10 days of culture, CD4+ T cells were isolated. Each participant received a vaccine that was either BNT162b2 or mRNA-1273, given as two doses. The sample in question was CD4+ T cells from PBMCs cultured without peptide, obtained after COVID-19 vaccination. The receptors derive from a human donor who received a COVID-19 vaccine.

In DNA, the CDR3 is TGTGCCAGCAAAGCTGGGGGGACTAGCGTTAACACCGGGGAGCTGTTTTTT. Its protein product is CASKAGGTSVNTGELFF. This chain uses TRBV11-3 with TRBJ2-2, with 10 bases fitting TRBD2. The CDR3 extends over 17 amino acids. The J segment lost 2 bases and the V segment lost 7 bases, leaving 10 bases of the junction unmatched. Germline V gene sequence: CDR1 SGHNT, CDR2 YENEEA.

The rearrangement links TRBV6-6 to TRBJ2-7, with D possibly matching TRBD1 (6 bases). The CDR3 runs to 14 residues. Trimming left V 6 bases short and J 0 bases short, with 12 bases between. CDR1 and CDR2 from the germline V gene are MNHNY and SVGAGI (reference sequence). CDR3 DNA: TGTGCCAGCAGCGACCGAGGGGGCTCCTACGAGCAGTACGTC. Translated: CASSDRGGSYEQYV.

This clone has more than one count but fewer than ten. The chain recombines TRBV9 with TRBJ1-6; D not certain. The V end lost 2 bases, the J end lost 9 bases, and 9 bases lay between the germline ends. CDR1 is SGDLS, CDR2 YYNGEE, per germline. The CDR3 spans 13 residues. This CDR3 is CASSVKGFSPLHF. CDR3 nucleotide sequence: TGTGCCAGCAGCGTTAAGGGTTTTTCACCCCTCCACTTT.

This clone was counted only a few times. This sequence joins TRBV7-8 and TRBJ1-6; D gene unclear. Germline V CDR1 and CDR2: SGHVS, FQNEAQ. The V end lost 6 bases, the J end lost 10 bases, and 19 bases lay between the germline ends. The CDR3 is made up of 15 amino acids. CDR3 in DNA: TGTGCCAGCAGTCCGACTAACCACCCAACATCACCCCTCCACTTT. It codes for CASSPTNHPTSPLHF.

With respect to this clone: This same CDR3 is encoded by further DNA sequences in the sample. The chain carries TRBV5-1 and TRBJ2-5; D gene unclear. Germline lookup yields CDR1 SGHRS and CDR2 YFSETQ. V was shortened by 4 bases and J by 1 base, with 2 bases between the two germline ends. CDR3 length equals 11 residues. The CDR3 nucleotides read TGCGCCAGCAGCCTCCAAGAGACCCAGTACTTC. Amino acid sequence: CASSLQETQYF. The variable domain in full, completed from reference TRBV5-1 and TRBJ2-5, reads KAGVTQTPRYLIKTRGQQVTLSCSPISGHRSVSWYQQTPGQGLQFLFEYFSETQRNKGNFPGRFSGRQFSNSRSEMNVSTLELGDSALYLCASSLQETQYFGPGTRLLVL.

There are a few counts of this clone. CDR3 nucleotide sequence: TGTGCCAGCAGTAGGGACAGACAAGAGACCCAGTACTTC. Its translation is CASSRDRQETQYF. This sequence joins TRBV3-1 (or the pseudogene TRBV3-2) and TRBJ2-5, with TRBD1 matching over 7 bases. J gave up 2 bases and V 6 bases, and 3 bases lay outside the gene matches. The CDR3 is made up of 13 amino acids. Germline V gives CDR1 LGHDT, CDR2 YNNKEL (reference sequence).

The chain links TRBV6-6 to TRBJ1-3; D is unresolved. V lost 7 bases to trimming and J lost 0 bases, with 10 bases between them. CDR1 and CDR2 from the germline V gene are MNHNY and SVGAGI (reference sequence). This CDR3 has 14 amino acids. The CDR3 loop is CASTRASSGNTIYF. For the CDR3, the DNA is TGTGCCAGCACAAGGGCCAGCTCTGGAAACACCATATATTTT.

The sample holds a few counts of this clone. This chain connects TRBV30 to TRBJ1-3; D is ambiguous. The CDR3 is made up of 15 amino acids. V was shortened by 3 bases and J by 3 bases, with 15 bases between the two germline ends. Germline CDR1 and CDR2: GTSNPN and SVGIG (reference sequence). CDR3 loop: CAWRVIRGSGNTIYF. The CDR3 DNA sequence: TGTGCCTGGAGGGTAATTCGGGGTAGTGGAAACACCATATATTTT.